The 13 T cell receptor beta chains below all came from one sample that was sequenced in a study of blood T cell repertoires in COVID-19. TCRdb's copy holds only in-frame clones and misses some; the assay was immunoSEQ multiplex PCR. The sample has around 160,000 clones, around nine tenths seen once; the top ten hold roughly 2%. The sample consisted of peripheral blood. The receptors stem from a human donor in a cohort sampled during active COVID-19.

This chain joins TRBV6-5 and TRBJ2-5; 7 nucleotides agree with TRBD1. The CDR3 is made up of 15 amino acids. Per the germline V gene, CDR1 is MNHEY and CDR2 is SVGAGI. V gave up 0 bases and J gave up 4 bases; unmatched junction bases: 5. The CDR3: CASSYSMAGGETQYF. In DNA, the CDR3 is TGTGCCAGCAGTTACTCGATGGCAGGGGGAGAGACCCAGTACTTC.

This chain connects TRBV5-8 to TRBJ2-3, with a tentative D call TRBD1 (5 bases). CDR1 is SGHTS, CDR2 YDEGEE, per germline. V lost 4 bases to trimming and J lost 8 bases, with 20 bases between them. The CDR3 loop spans 15 amino acids. This CDR3 is CASSPPRGGASTQYF. The CDR3 nucleotides read TGTGCCAGCAGCCCCCCTAGGGGCGGCGCATCTACGCAGTATTTT.

The chain recombines TRBV28 with TRBJ2-7, with TRBD2 identical over 10 bases. After removal of 3 bases from V and 2 bases from J, the junction contained 1 base not matched to a gene. The CDR3 runs 14 residues. CDR1 is MDHEN, CDR2 SYDVKM, per germline. The CDR3 reads CASSFSGGTYEQYF. The DNA of the CDR3 is TGTGCCAGCAGTTTTAGCGGGGGGACCTACGAGCAGTACTTC.

The V gene is TRBV7-9, the J gene TRBJ2-2, with TRBD1 matching 7 bases. Germline CDR1 SEHNR, CDR2 FQNEAQ (reference sequence). This CDR3 is built from 14 residues. V dropped 4 bases and J dropped 3; count of bases not matched to a gene: 2. The CDR3 region is CASSSQGYTGELFF. The CDR3 nucleotides read TGTGCCAGCAGCTCACAGGGGTACACCGGGGAGCTGTTTTTT.

The chain has TRBV2 and TRBJ2-1; D is ambiguous. There are 15 residues in the CDR3. Germline V CDR1 and CDR2: SNHLY, FYNNEI. Trimming took off 6 bases at V and 0 bases at J, with 12 bases between the two ends. CDR3 sequence: CASSVLSSSYNEQFF. The CDR3, as DNA: TGTGCCAGCAGCGTCCTCTCGAGCTCCTACAATGAGCAGTTCTTC.

The chain uses TRBV6-5 and TRBJ1-5, with a weak D call TRBD1 (5 bases). The CDR3 totals 13 residues. CDR1 and CDR2 (germline): MNHEY, SVGAGI. V was trimmed by 6 bases and J by 1 base, leaving 7 bases between them. CDR3 loop: CASRDTSNQPQHF. DNA for the CDR3: TGTGCCAGCAGGGACACCAGCAATCAGCCCCAGCATTTT.

This chain connects TRBV6-1 to TRBJ1-5; D might be TRBD1 (6 bases). The germline CDR1 and CDR2 sequences are MNHNS and SASEGT. The V and J ends lost 2 bases and 2 bases respectively, with 10 bases between them. CDR3 length: 15 amino acids. The CDR3 bases are TGTGCCAGCAGTGAACAACAGGGTGGCAATCAGCCCCAGCATTTT. This codes for CASSEQQGGNQPQHF.

This rearrangement joins TRBV7-3 to TRBJ2-1, with TRBD2 matching 13 bases. Germline V gene sequence: CDR1 SGHTA, CDR2 FQGTGA. With 4 bases clipped from V and 2 bases from J, the junction kept 2 bases outside the gene matches. The CDR3 has 16 residues. The CDR3 nucleotides are TGTGCCAGCAGCTCCGGACTAGCGGGAGCCTACAATGAGCAGTTCTTC. Its protein is CASSSGLAGAYNEQFF.

This clone has more than one count but fewer than ten. V is TRBV5-1 and J is TRBJ2-1, with 9 nucleotides matching TRBD1. Germline V gene sequence: CDR1 SGHRS, CDR2 YFSETQ. This CDR3 region has 14 residues. The J segment lost 8 bases and the V segment lost 4 bases, leaving 7 bases of the junction unmatched. The CDR3 sequence is CASSLGQGSDEQFF. The CDR3 DNA is TGCGCCAGCAGCCTAGGACAGGGGAGCGATGAGCAGTTCTTC.

The V call is TRBV7-9, the J call TRBJ1-2; 7 nucleotides agree with TRBD1. Trimming cost V 1 base and J 8 bases; bases outside gene matches: 7. This CDR3 comprises 14 residues. Germline V CDR1 and CDR2: SEHNR, FQNEAQ (reference sequence). CDR3 in DNA: TGTGCCAGCAGCTTAGAAACAGGGGTTTGGGGCTACACCTTC. Encoded protein: CASSLETGVWGYTF.

This chain uses TRBV28 with TRBJ1-1, with 9 bases fitting TRBD1. The CDR3 covers 15 residues. The junction had 8 bases not matched to a gene; V was cut back by 4 bases and J by 5 bases. Germline V CDR1 and CDR2: MDHEN, SYDVKM. Written as DNA, the CDR3 is TGTGCCAGCAGTTCCCGACAGGGGGTGATTACTGAAGCTTTCTTT. This sequence encodes CASSSRQGVITEAFF.

This clone has more than one count but fewer than ten. The chain uses TRBV4-2 and TRBJ1-4; D is perhaps TRBD1 (6 bases). Trimming took 4 bases from V and 2 from J, leaving 14 bases between them. This CDR3 contains 16 residues. CDR1 and CDR2 (germline): LGHNA, YNFKEQ. The CDR3 is CASSRALGGTNEKLFF. In DNA, the CDR3 is TGTGCCAGCAGCCGCGCCCTTGGGGGCACTAATGAAAAACTGTTTTTT.

This sequence joins TRBV11-1 and TRBJ2-1; D might be TRBD1 (6 bases). The V gene's germline CDR1 is SGHAT and CDR2 FQDESV (reference sequence). V lost 4 bases to trimming and J lost 3 bases, with 10 bases between them. The CDR3 is made up of 14 amino acids. Written as DNA, the CDR3 is TGTGCCAGCAGCTCCCGGGACAACTACAATGAGCAGTTCTTC. Amino acid sequence: CASSSRDNYNEQFF.